The 20 T cell receptor beta chains reported below all come from one sample, sequenced in a study of shared clonotypes between healthy human individuals (TCRdb year 2020). To prepare the library, the immunoSEQ multiplex PCR assay was applied. The immuneACCESS repertoire file appears here via TCRdb, limited to in-frame rearrangements. These files lack a portion of the clones; in checked studies, under half of the deficit traces to unresolved V genes, and the cause of the others is not known. This sample lists around 580,000 clones; 98% were detected once. 0.25% to 0.35% of the sample belongs to the ten largest clones. CD8 naive samples consisted of CD45RO-negative cells that were positively selected for CCR7, yielding a CD45RA+CCR7+ population without TemRA cells. Sequencing was performed on naive CD8+ T cells sorted from blood. The label giving this sample's cell subset or site can be read as: CD45RA+CCR7+. These receptors were taken from a man between 25 and 39 years old in good health.

This chain connects TRBV5-1 to TRBJ1-2; TRBD1 aligns across 8 bases. Germline loops: CDR1 SGHRS, CDR2 YFSETQ. This CDR3 has 13 amino acids. Trimming took 0 bases from V and 8 from J; bases not matched to a gene: 3. CDR3 in amino acids: CASSLGQGKGYTF. In DNA, the CDR3 is TGCGCCAGCAGCTTGGGACAGGGGAAGGGCTACACCTTC.

V gene TRBV30 combines with J gene TRBJ1-1; D not resolved. This CDR3 comprises 12 residues. Trimming took off 0 bases at V and 7 bases at J, with 9 bases between the two ends. CDR1 is GTSNPN, CDR2 SVGIG, per germline (reference sequence). The CDR3 spells CAWSVGLYEAFF. CDR3 bases: TGTGCCTGGAGTGTAGGGCTTTATGAAGCTTTCTTT.

CDR3 sequence: CASSLAPGDTEAFF. Written as DNA, the CDR3 is TGTGCCAGCAGTTTAGCCCCAGGGGACACTGAAGCTTTCTTT. The chain joins TRBV28 to TRBJ1-1; possibly TRBD1 for D (6 bases). In germline, CDR1 is MDHEN, CDR2 SYDVKM. The length of the CDR3 is 14 residues. V was clipped by 2 bases and J by 3 bases, with 10 bases between them.

The CDR3 bases are TGTGCCAGCAGCCTGGGACAGTCGTGGGGGGTGGCCGACAATGAGCAGTTCTTC. Encoded protein: CASSLGQSWGVADNEQFF. V is TRBV5-8 and J is TRBJ2-1; D may be TRBD1 (7 bases). The germline V gene encodes CDR1 SGHTS and CDR2 YDEGEE. V was shortened by 4 bases and J by 5 bases, with 25 bases between the two germline ends. The CDR3 has 18 residues.

CDR3 nucleotides: TGTGCCAGCAGCCAAGTGAGCGGGAGGTTCAATGAGCAGTTCTTC. Protein sequence: CASSQVSGRFNEQFF. The rearrangement uses TRBV14 and TRBJ2-1, with 9 bases fitting TRBD2. The V and J ends lost 1 base and 6 bases, in that order; junction bases with no gene match: 4. The V gene's germline CDR1 is SGHDN and CDR2 FVKESK. The CDR3 length is 15 residues. The full variable domain, with the rest looked up from reference TRBV14 and TRBJ2-1, is EAGVTQFPSHSVIEKGQTVTLRCDPISGHDNLYWYRRVMGKEIKFLLHFVKESKQDESGMPNNRFLAERTGGTYSTLKVQPAELEDSGVYFCASSQVSGRFNEQFFGPGTRLTVL.

This clone is a singleton in its sample. The chain joins TRBV4-3 to TRBJ1-2; possibly TRBD1 for D (5 bases). The ends were cut back, 1 base at V and 4 bases at J, with 13 bases in the middle. The CDR3 covers 15 residues. Germline V gene lookup returns CDR1 LGHNA and CDR2 YSLEER. The CDR3 bases are TGCGCCAGCAGCCAAGTTCAAGGGGTTAGCTATGGCTACACCTTC. Translation: CASSQVQGVSYGYTF.

The chain carries TRBV6-1 and TRBJ1-3; D not resolved. Trimming cost V 4 bases and J 0 bases, with 10 bases left between them. CDR3 length: 15 amino acids. Looked up from germline, CDR1 is MNHNS and CDR2 is SASEGT. The CDR3 bases are TGTGCCAGCAGTGTCGTCTCAAGCTCTGGAAACACCATATATTTT. It yields the protein CASSVVSSSGNTIYF.

The rearrangement links TRBV27 to TRBJ1-1, with D possibly matching TRBD1 (6 bases). The germline V gene encodes CDR1 MNHEY and CDR2 SMNVEV (reference sequence). V was cut by 4 bases and J by 5 bases, with 20 bases left in between. CDR3 length: 16 residues. Here the CDR3 DNA reads TGTGCCAGCAGTTCCAGATCGACAGGAGCTGGGACTGAAGCTTTCTTT. This gives the protein CASSSRSTGAGTEAFF.

The chain is built from TRBV27 and TRBJ2-7; the match to TRBD1 covers 9 bases. The V and J ends lost 6 bases and 10 bases, in that order; junction bases with no gene match: 16. CDR3 length: 15 amino acids. Germline assignment: CDR1 MNHEY and CDR2 SMNVEV (reference sequence). The CDR3 reads CASSRPQGASGPQYF. DNA for the CDR3: TGTGCCAGCAGCCGACCACAGGGGGCGAGTGGTCCCCAGTACTTC.

V is TRBV27 and J is TRBJ2-5, with a tentative D call TRBD2 (6 bases). V was pared by 3 bases and J by 2 bases, with 19 bases between. Germline CDR1 reads MNHEY; CDR2 reads SMNVEV (reference sequence). The CDR3 is made up of 17 amino acids. DNA for the CDR3: TGTGCCAGCAGTTTTCGTGGGCTCAGCGGGCTACAAGAGACCCAGTACTTC. This encodes CASSFRGLSGLQETQYF.

The rearrangement joins TRBV11-3 to TRBJ2-1; TRBD2 matches 7 bases. The CDR3 totals 14 residues. The ends lost 5 bases at V and 7 bases at J; junction bases unmatched: 8. Germline lookup yields CDR1 SGHNT and CDR2 YENEEA. CDR3 nucleotide sequence: TGTGCCAGCAGCCTACGACTAGCTTGGAATGAGCAGTTCTTC. Translated: CASSLRLAWNEQFF.

The chain combines TRBV6-5 with TRBJ2-4; tentatively, D is TRBD2 (5 bases). The CDR3 has 13 residues. Trimming pared 6 bases from V and 7 bases from J, leaving 13 bases between. Germline values: CDR1 MNHEY, CDR2 SVGAGI. The CDR3 loop is CASSLPGGNIQYF. The CDR3 DNA is TGTGCCAGCAGCCTCCCTGGCGGGAACATTCAGTACTTC.

In its sample, this clone was seen once. The chain recombines TRBV9 with TRBJ1-5; 9 nucleotides line up with TRBD1. V trimming: 4 bases; J trimming: 5 bases; junction bases outside the gene matches: 4. The CDR3 length is 14 residues. Germline values: CDR1 SGDLS, CDR2 YYNGEE. The CDR3 spells CASSPRQGDQPQHF. The CDR3 region has the DNA TGTGCCAGCAGCCCCCGACAGGGGGATCAGCCCCAGCATTTT.

This clone came up once. CDR3 bases: TGTGCCAGCAGTTCAGACCGGGACAGGGTAGTGGTGCCCTACGAGCAGTACTTC. It specifies CASSSDRDRVVVPYEQYF. J is TRBJ2-7 and V is TRBV11-2; the match to TRBD1 covers 9 bases. This CDR3 contains 18 residues. V shed 6 bases and J 2 bases; nucleotides not matched to a gene: 17. From germline, CDR1 is SGHAT and CDR2 FQNNGV.

The CDR3 DNA sequence: TGTGCCAGCAGTGACTCCTTAGGCGGAGTCTACAATGAGCAGTTCTTC. Its protein is CASSDSLGGVYNEQFF. The rearrangement joins TRBV25-1 to TRBJ2-1; D gene uncertain. CDR1 MGHDK and CDR2 SYGVNS come from the germline V gene. This CDR3 is built from 16 residues. V dropped 3 bases and J dropped 3 bases, with 15 bases sitting between them.

CDR3 protein: CARSLETGGPPDEQFF. CDR3 nucleotide sequence: TGTGCCAGAAGCTTAGAGACGGGAGGGCCTCCCGATGAGCAGTTCTTC. The rearrangement joins TRBV7-5 to TRBJ2-1; the table's D call, TRBD2, was not checked against the DNA. TRBV7-5 is assigned pseudogene status. There are 16 residues in the CDR3.

This sequence joins TRBV9 and TRBJ2-1, with D tentatively TRBD1 (5 bases). This CDR3 region has 14 residues. V gave up 4 bases and J gave up 3 bases, with 11 bases separating them. From germline, CDR1 is SGDLS and CDR2 YYNGEE. The CDR3 coding sequence is TGTGCCAGCAGCACCGGACATAACTACAATGAGCAGTTCTTC. Translating gives CASSTGHNYNEQFF.

This sequence joins TRBV15 and TRBJ2-1; 9 nucleotides align to TRBD1. Losses at the gene ends were 3 bases for V and 6 bases for J; bases not matched to a gene: 0. Germline V gives CDR1 LNHNV, CDR2 YYDKDF (reference sequence). The CDR3 sequence is 13 residues long. CDR3 coding DNA: TGTGCCACCAGCAGGACAGGGGGCAATGAGCAGTTCTTC. Residues: CATSRTGGNEQFF.

The rearrangement links TRBV15 to TRBJ2-1; TRBD2 is a possible D gene (6 bases). This CDR3 comprises 14 residues. Germline loops: CDR1 LNHNV, CDR2 YYDKDF (reference sequence). The germline V and J ends were trimmed by 0 bases and 9 bases, with 12 bases remaining between them. CDR3 sequence: CATSRDRGGLEQFF. The CDR3 DNA reads TGTGCCACCAGCAGAGATCGTGGGGGACTTGAGCAGTTCTTC.

The V gene is TRBV29-1, the J gene TRBJ2-7; 10 bases map to TRBD1. CDR1 is SQVTM, CDR2 ANQGSEA, per germline. The ends lost 6 bases at V and 5 bases at J; junction bases unmatched: 10. The CDR3 is made up of 14 amino acids. CDR3 nucleotide sequence: TGCAGCGTCTCCGCCCCTGGACAGGGGGACGAGCAGTACTTC. It translates to CSVSAPGQGDEQYF.